These 20 T cell receptor beta chains came from one sample sequenced in a study of blood T cell repertoires in COVID-19. Libraries were prepared by immunoSEQ multiplex PCR; TCRdb keeps only in-frame clonotypes and omits some of them. There are fewer than 150,000 clones in the sample; more than 80% occur only once, and around 5.5% lies in the top ten. Sequences were obtained from peripheral blood. These receptor sequences come from a woman aged 55-70 years with COVID-19, enrolled during active disease.

This clone was recorded once. The gene calls are TRBV7-8 and TRBJ1-1; a possible D gene is TRBD1 (5 bases). CDR3 size: 13 residues. Germline-derived CDR1 and CDR2 are SGHVS and FQNEAQ. V was trimmed by 6 bases and J by 2 bases, leaving 10 bases between them. CDR3 amino acids: CASSSDSNTEAFF. The CDR3 bases are TGTGCCAGCAGTTCAGACAGTAACACTGAAGCTTTCTTT. Drawing the rest from reference TRBV7-8 and TRBJ1-1, the complete variable domain is GAGVSQSPRYKVAKRGQDVALRCDPISGHVSLFWYQQALGQGPEFLTYFQNEAQLDKSGLPSDRFFAERPEGSVSTLKIQRTQQEDSAVYLCASSSDSNTEAFFGQGTRLTVV.

DNA for the CDR3: TGTGCCAGCAGTCGGAATCAGCCCCAGCATTTT. It yields the protein CASSRNQPQHF. The chain employs TRBV12-3 or TRBV12-4 and TRBJ1-5, with D unresolved. The CDR3 runs 11 residues. Between the trimmed V and J ends, which lost 5 bases and 4 bases, there was a span of 3 bases.

The chain carries TRBV10-3 and TRBJ1-1; possibly TRBD1 for D (6 bases). Trimming removed 6 bases at V and 12 bases at J, with 17 bases between. This CDR3 contains 12 residues. From germline, CDR1 is ENHRY and CDR2 SYGVKD. The CDR3: CAIREPGQGTFF. Here the CDR3 DNA reads TGTGCCATCAGGGAACCGGGGCAGGGGACTTTCTTT.

The CDR3 DNA reads TGTGCCAGCTCCGGGTCATCGGGGGACGGCTACGAGCAGTACTTC. This codes for CASSGSSGDGYEQYF. The rearrangement uses TRBV11-2 and TRBJ2-7, with a weak D call TRBD2 (6 bases). CDR1 and CDR2 from the germline V gene are SGHAT and FQNNGV. Deletions cut 8 bases from V and 3 bases from J, with 20 bases between. The CDR3 has 15 amino acids.

The chain employs TRBV6-6 and TRBJ1-5, with D hard to call. The CDR3 is 15 residues long. Trimming shortened V by 0 bases and J by 5 bases, and 11 bases separated the two germline ends. CDR1 is MNHNY, CDR2 SVGAGI, per germline (reference sequence). The CDR3: CASSYSPGADQPQHF. The CDR3 DNA is TGTGCCAGCAGTTACTCGCCAGGAGCGGATCAGCCCCAGCATTTT.

The rearrangement uses TRBV7-2 and TRBJ1-3; D unclear. Trimming cost V 4 bases and J 1 base, with 14 bases left between them. CDR3 size: 16 residues. Germline assignment: CDR1 SGHTA and CDR2 FQGNSA. CDR3 amino acids: CASSSSHHASGNTIYF. DNA for the CDR3: TGTGCCAGCAGCTCGTCACATCACGCATCTGGAAACACCATATATTTT.

V usage is TRBV12-5 and J usage is TRBJ2-7; perhaps TRBD1 as D (5 bases). Trimming cost V 5 bases and J 0 bases, with 8 bases left between them. Germline V gene lookup returns CDR1 LGHNT and CDR2 FRNRAP. This CDR3 comprises 13 residues. The DNA for the CDR3 is TGTGCTAGTGGTCCAGGGATCTCCTACGAGCAGTACTTC. It yields the protein CASGPGISYEQYF.

The chain combines TRBV29-1 with TRBJ2-1; possible D gene TRBD2, 5 bases. Germline CDR1 and CDR2: SQVTM and ANQGSEA. Trimming stripped 5 bases from V and 2 bases from J, with 10 bases between. The CDR3 spans 13 residues. This chain's CDR3 is CSVTGYTYNEQFF. The DNA for the CDR3 is TGCAGCGTTACGGGGTATACCTACAATGAGCAGTTCTTC.

The chain uses TRBV29-1 and TRBJ1-1, with 10 bases aligning to TRBD1. Germline CDR1 SQVTM, CDR2 ANQGSEA. Trimming at V came to 1 base and at J to 4 bases, leaving 3 bases not matched to a gene. The CDR3 sequence is 14 residues long. CDR3 sequence reads: CSVEGDRGLTEAFF. The CDR3 nucleotides read TGCAGCGTTGAAGGTGACAGGGGGCTCACTGAAGCTTTCTTT.

V and J are TRBV9 and TRBJ1-1, with 8 nucleotides matching TRBD1. There are 19 residues in the CDR3. V shed 3 bases and J 1 base; nucleotides not matched to a gene: 17. Germline V lookup: CDR1 SGDLS, CDR2 YYNGEE. The CDR3, as DNA: TGTGCCAGCAGCGGCCCATTCTTTGGGACAGGCATACCGAACACTGAAGCTTTCTTT. This encodes CASSGPFFGTGIPNTEAFF.

J is TRBJ1-6 and V is TRBV5-1, with 8 nucleotides matching TRBD1. CDR1 is SGHRS and CDR2 is YFSETQ in the germline V gene. CDR3 length: 17 residues. The ends lost 2 bases at V and 0 bases at J; junction bases unmatched: 4. CDR3 in DNA: TGCGCCAGCAGCTTACAGGGGGTCGACTCCTATAATTCACCCCTCCACTTT. Its protein is CASSLQGVDSYNSPLHF.

This clone was recorded only once. This chain connects TRBV24-1 to TRBJ1-1; D unclear. Trimming shortened V by 2 bases and J by 5 bases, and 11 bases separated the two germline ends. This CDR3 has 14 amino acids. Germline assignment: CDR1 KGHDR and CDR2 SFDVKD. In DNA, the CDR3 is TGTGCCACCAGTGATTCGGGGAGAATGACTGAAGCTTTCTTT. Protein sequence: CATSDSGRMTEAFF.

The chain uses TRBV11-2 and TRBJ1-2; weak D call: TRBD1 (6 bases). Looked up from germline, CDR1 is SGHAT and CDR2 is FQNNGV. The CDR3 extends over 15 amino acids. The germline V and J ends were trimmed by 4 bases and 7 bases, with 19 bases remaining between them. In nucleotides, the CDR3 is TGTGCCAGCAGCTCTCCGATGTATAACAGGGTTGGCTACACCTTC. Translation gives CASSSPMYNRVGYTF.

This clone is a singleton in its sample. The rearrangement joins TRBV4-1 to TRBJ2-3, with TRBD2 identical over 7 bases. This CDR3 has 18 amino acids. Germline loops: CDR1 MGHRA, CDR2 YSYEKL. V gave up 0 bases and J gave up 2 bases; unmatched junction bases: 11. The CDR3 DNA reads TGCGCCAGCAGCCAAGAAACGGTAGGGCGGGGGTTCACAGATACGCAGTATTTT. Residues: CASSQETVGRGFTDTQYF.

The rearrangement links TRBV7-3 to TRBJ2-2; 8 bases fit TRBD2. The CDR3 runs 16 residues. Per germline, CDR1 SGHTA and CDR2 FQGTGA. The V segment lost 5 bases and the J segment 4 bases; nucleotides outside the gene matches: 9. CDR3 coding DNA: TGTGCCAGCAGCCCGGACGGGGGGGCCACCACCGGGGAGCTGTTTTTT. It is translated as CASSPDGGATTGELFF.

This sequence joins TRBV5-1 and TRBJ2-7; D perhaps matches TRBD1 (6 bases). V lost 0 bases to trimming and J lost 3 bases, with 16 bases between them. Germline CDR1 SGHRS, CDR2 YFSETQ. This CDR3 contains 16 residues. CDR3 DNA: TGCGCCAGCAGCTTGGGGGTCACAGGGTTGAACTACGAGCAGTACTTC. It specifies CASSLGVTGLNYEQYF.

The rearrangement joins TRBV3-1 (or the pseudogene TRBV3-2) to TRBJ2-5, with D possibly being TRBD2 (6 bases). The CDR3 consists of 15 residues. Between the trimmed V and J ends, which lost 2 bases and 5 bases, there was a span of 15 bases. The germline V gene encodes CDR1 LGHDT and CDR2 YNNKEL (reference sequence). This CDR3 is CASSQTGLLRETQYF. The CDR3 coding sequence is TGTGCCAGCAGCCAAACGGGACTGTTGCGGGAGACCCAGTACTTC.

The V call is TRBV5-1, the J call TRBJ2-7, with D maybe TRBD2 (6 bases). This CDR3 contains 13 residues. From germline, CDR1 is SGHRS and CDR2 YFSETQ. Trimming took 5 bases from V and 2 from J, leaving 11 bases between them. CDR3 nucleotides: TGCGCCAGCAGGGAGGGGTCCGCCTACGAGCAGTACTTC. The encoded protein is CASREGSAYEQYF.

The chain couples TRBV5-1 to TRBJ2-2, with 10 bases matching TRBD1. This CDR3 comprises 16 residues. Germline CDR1 reads SGHRS; CDR2 reads YFSETQ. Trimming at V came to 0 bases and at J to 4 bases, leaving 3 bases not matched to a gene. CDR3 DNA sequence: TGCGCCAGCAGCTTGGCCGGGACAGGGGTCACCGGGGAGCTGTTTTTT. This codes for CASSLAGTGVTGELFF.

This sequence joins TRBV12-3 or TRBV12-4 and TRBJ1-2; a weak D match, TRBD1 (6 bases). Trimming removed 5 bases at V and 8 bases at J, with 12 bases between. The CDR3 has 12 amino acids. The CDR3 nucleotides read TGTGCCAGCAGTGCAAACAGGGAAGGCTACACCTTC. This codes for CASSANREGYTF.